This T cell receptor beta chain was sequenced for a study of blood T cell repertoires in COVID-19. Turning to the study itself: Sites in the United States, Italy and Spain provided acute and convalescent COVID-19 samples. Nucleic acid was either cDNA or gDNA, and it came from T cells, B-cell-depleted T cells, or PBMCs.

Original methodology: Estimates of nucleated cell counts were drawn from the amplification of reference gene primers. The protocol was immunoSEQ multiplex PCR, while the TCRdb copy is restricted to in-frame clones and leaves out a portion. V and J calls and clone size are as listed in that table; D and trimming were resolved from the DNA. The repertoire holds about 89,000 clones, with more than 80% as singletons. This TCR derives from a woman over 75 with acute or convalescent COVID-19. Sequences were obtained from peripheral blood.

The CDR3 loop is CASSLGLAGELFF. CDR3 in DNA: TGTGCCAGCAGTCTGGGACTAGCCGGGGAGCTGTTTTTT. The chain is built from TRBV2 and TRBJ2-2; 8 nucleotides match TRBD2. The CDR3 is made up of 13 amino acids. Per germline, CDR1 SNHLY and CDR2 FYNNEI. Losses at the gene ends were 5 bases for V and 6 bases for J; bases not matched to a gene: 2.